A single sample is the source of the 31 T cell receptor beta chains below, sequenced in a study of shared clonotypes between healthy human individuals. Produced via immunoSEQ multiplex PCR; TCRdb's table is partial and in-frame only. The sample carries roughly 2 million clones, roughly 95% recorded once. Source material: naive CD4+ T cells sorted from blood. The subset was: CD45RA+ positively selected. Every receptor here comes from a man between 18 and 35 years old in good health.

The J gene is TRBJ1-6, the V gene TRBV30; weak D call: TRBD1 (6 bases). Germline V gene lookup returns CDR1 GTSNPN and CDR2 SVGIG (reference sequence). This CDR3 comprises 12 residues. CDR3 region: CAFHREKSPLHF. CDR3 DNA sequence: TGTGCTTTCCACAGGGAAAAATCACCCCTCCACTTT.

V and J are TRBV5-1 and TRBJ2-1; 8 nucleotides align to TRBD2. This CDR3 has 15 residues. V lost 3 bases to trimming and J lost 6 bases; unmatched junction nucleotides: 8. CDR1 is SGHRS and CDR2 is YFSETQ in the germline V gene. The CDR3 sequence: CASSWVGLVFNEQFF. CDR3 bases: TGCGCCAGCAGCTGGGTGGGACTAGTGTTCAATGAGCAGTTCTTC.

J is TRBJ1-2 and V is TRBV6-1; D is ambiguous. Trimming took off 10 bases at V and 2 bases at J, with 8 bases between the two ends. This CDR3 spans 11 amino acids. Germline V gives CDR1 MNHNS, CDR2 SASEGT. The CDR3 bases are TGTGCCACTACGGAGAACTATGGCTACACCTTC. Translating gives CATTENYGYTF.

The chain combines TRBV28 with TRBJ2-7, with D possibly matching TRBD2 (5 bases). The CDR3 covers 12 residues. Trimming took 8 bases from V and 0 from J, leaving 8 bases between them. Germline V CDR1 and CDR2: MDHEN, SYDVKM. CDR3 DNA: TGTGCCAGCGGTGGGAGCTCCTACGAGCAGTACTTC. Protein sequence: CASGGSSYEQYF.

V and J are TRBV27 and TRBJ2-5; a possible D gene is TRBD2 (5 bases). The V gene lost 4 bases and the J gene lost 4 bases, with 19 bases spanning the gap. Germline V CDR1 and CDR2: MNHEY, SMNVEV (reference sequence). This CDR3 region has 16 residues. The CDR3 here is CASSSIRLGSRETQYF. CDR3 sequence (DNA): TGTGCCAGCAGTTCTATCCGATTGGGGAGTCGAGAGACCCAGTACTTC.

Written as DNA, the CDR3 is TGTGCCAGTAGTATAAGGCGGGAGCCGGAGACCCAGTACTTC. Residues: CASSIRREPETQYF. The chain links TRBV19 to TRBJ2-5, with TRBD2 identical over 7 bases. The V gene's germline CDR1 is LNHDA and CDR2 SQIVND (reference sequence). CDR3 length: 14 amino acids. V was clipped by 2 bases and J by 5 bases; unmatched bases: 5.

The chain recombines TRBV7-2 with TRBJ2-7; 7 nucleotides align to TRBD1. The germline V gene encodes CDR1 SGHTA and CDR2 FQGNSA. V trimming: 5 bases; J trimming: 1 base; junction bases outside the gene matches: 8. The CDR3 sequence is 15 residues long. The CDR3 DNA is TGTGCCAGCAGCCCTGACAGGGACCCTTCCTACGAGCAGTACTTC. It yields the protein CASSPDRDPSYEQYF.

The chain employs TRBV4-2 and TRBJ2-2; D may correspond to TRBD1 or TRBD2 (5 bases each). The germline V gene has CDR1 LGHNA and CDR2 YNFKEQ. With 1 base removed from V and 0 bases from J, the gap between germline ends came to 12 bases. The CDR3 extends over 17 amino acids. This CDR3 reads CASSQGWGSANTGELFF. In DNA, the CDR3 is TGTGCCAGCAGCCAAGGATGGGGGTCCGCGAACACCGGGGAGCTGTTTTTT.

CDR3 loop: CASSYATNNEQFF. The DNA of the CDR3 is TGTGCCAGCAGTTACGCAACAAACAATGAGCAGTTCTTC. V is TRBV6-5 and J is TRBJ2-1, with D hard to call. V dropped 2 bases and J dropped 5 bases, with 7 bases sitting between them. This CDR3 has 13 amino acids. Germline values: CDR1 MNHEY, CDR2 SVGAGI.

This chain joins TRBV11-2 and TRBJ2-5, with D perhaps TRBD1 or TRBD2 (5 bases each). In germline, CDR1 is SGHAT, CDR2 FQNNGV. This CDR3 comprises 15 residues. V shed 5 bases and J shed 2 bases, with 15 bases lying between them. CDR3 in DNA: TGTGCCAGCAGCGTGGGGACCAAACCTCAAGAGACCCAGTACTTC. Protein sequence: CASSVGTKPQETQYF.

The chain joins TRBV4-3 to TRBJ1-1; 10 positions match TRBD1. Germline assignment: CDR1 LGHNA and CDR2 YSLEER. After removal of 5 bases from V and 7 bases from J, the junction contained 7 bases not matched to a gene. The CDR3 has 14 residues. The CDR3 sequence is CASSFGTGDDEAFF. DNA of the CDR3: TGCGCCAGCAGCTTCGGGACAGGGGACGATGAAGCTTTCTTT.

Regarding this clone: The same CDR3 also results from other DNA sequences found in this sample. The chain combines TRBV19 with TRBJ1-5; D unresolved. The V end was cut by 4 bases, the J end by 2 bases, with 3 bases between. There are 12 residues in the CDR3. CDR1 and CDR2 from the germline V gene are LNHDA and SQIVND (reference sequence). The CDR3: CASSSGNQPQHF. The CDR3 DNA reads TGTGCCAGTAGTAGCGGCAATCAGCCCCAGCATTTT.

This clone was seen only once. CDR3 protein: CSVERWGGNEQFF. In DNA, the CDR3 is TGCAGCGTTGAGCGGTGGGGGGGCAATGAGCAGTTCTTC. This rearrangement joins TRBV29-1 to TRBJ2-1; TRBD2 matches 7 bases. Looked up from germline, CDR1 is SQVTM and CDR2 is ANQGSEA. The CDR3 sequence is 13 residues long. Germline trimming cut 3 bases from V and 6 bases from J; bases unmatched to any gene: 5.

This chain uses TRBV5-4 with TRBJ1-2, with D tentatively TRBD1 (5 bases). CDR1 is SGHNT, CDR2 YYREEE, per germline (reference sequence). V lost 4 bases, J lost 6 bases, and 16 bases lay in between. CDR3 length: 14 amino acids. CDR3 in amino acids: CASSLPGLADGYTF. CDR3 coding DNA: TGTGCCAGCAGCCTCCCGGGACTTGCGGATGGCTACACCTTC.

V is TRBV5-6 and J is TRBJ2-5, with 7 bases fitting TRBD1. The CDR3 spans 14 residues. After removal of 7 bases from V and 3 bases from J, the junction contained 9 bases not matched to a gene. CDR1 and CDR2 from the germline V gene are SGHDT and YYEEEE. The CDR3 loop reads CASSQRGTEETQYF. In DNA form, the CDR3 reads TGTGCCAGCTCACAAAGGGGGACAGAAGAGACCCAGTACTTC.

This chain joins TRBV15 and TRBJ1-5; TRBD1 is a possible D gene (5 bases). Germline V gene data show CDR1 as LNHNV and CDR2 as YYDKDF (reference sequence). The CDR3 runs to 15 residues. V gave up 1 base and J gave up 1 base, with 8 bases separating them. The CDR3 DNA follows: TGTGCCACCAGCAGAGGAGGGGTAAGCAATCAGCCCCAGCATTTT. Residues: CATSRGGVSNQPQHF.

The chain's CDR3 is CASSQEPGPYEQYF. The CDR3 nucleotides are TGTGCCAGCAGCCAAGAACCGGGTCCCTACGAGCAGTACTTC. V gene TRBV14 combines with J gene TRBJ2-7; D not certain. The CDR3 spans 14 residues. Germline V lookup: CDR1 SGHDN, CDR2 FVKESK. V lost 0 bases, J lost 2 bases, and 8 bases lay in between.

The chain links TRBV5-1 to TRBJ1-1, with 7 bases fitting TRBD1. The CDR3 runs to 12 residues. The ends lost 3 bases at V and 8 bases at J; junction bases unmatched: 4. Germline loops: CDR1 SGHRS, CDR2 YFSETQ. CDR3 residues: CASSWDRQEAFF. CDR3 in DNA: TGCGCCAGCAGCTGGGACAGACAAGAAGCTTTCTTT.

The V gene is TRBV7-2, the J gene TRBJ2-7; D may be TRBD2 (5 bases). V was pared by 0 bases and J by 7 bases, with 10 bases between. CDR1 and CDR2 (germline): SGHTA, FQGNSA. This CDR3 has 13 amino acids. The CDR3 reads CASSLARGREQYF. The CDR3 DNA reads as TGTGCCAGCAGCTTAGCCCGGGGTAGGGAGCAGTACTTC.

Here the CDR3 reads CASSSKPGQIQPQHF. CDR3 nucleotides: TGTGCCAGCAGCTCCAAGCCGGGACAGATTCAGCCCCAGCATTTT. The V and J genes are TRBV5-4 and TRBJ1-5; 7 positions match TRBD1. J was trimmed by 6 bases and V by 3 bases; bases with no gene match: 9. Germline CDR1 reads SGHNT; CDR2 reads YYREEE (reference sequence). CDR3 length equals 15 residues.

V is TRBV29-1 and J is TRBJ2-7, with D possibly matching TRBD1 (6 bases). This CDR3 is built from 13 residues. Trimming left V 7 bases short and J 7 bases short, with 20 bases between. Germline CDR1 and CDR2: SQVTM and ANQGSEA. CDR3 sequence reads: CSARTAATVEQYF. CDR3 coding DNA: TGCAGCGCACGGACAGCAGCTACAGTGGAGCAGTACTTC.

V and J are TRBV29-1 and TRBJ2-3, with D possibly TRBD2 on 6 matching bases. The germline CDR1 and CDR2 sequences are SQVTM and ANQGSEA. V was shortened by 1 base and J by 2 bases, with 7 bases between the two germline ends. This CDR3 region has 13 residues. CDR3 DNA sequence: TGCAGCGTTGAAGGGGGACTCACAGATACGCAGTATTTT. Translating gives CSVEGGLTDTQYF.

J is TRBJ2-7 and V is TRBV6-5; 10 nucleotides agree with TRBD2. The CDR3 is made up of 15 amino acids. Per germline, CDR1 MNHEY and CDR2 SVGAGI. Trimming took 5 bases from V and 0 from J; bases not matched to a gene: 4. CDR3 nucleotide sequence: TGTGCCAGCAGTCTACTAGCGGGACTCTCCTACGAGCAGTACTTC. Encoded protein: CASSLLAGLSYEQYF.

CDR3 DNA: TGCGCCAGCAGCCCCTGGGGGGAAGCACAGAACACGCAGTATTTT. It translates to CASSPWGEAQNTQYF. The genes are TRBV5-1 and TRBJ2-3; D may be TRBD2 (6 bases). Per the germline V gene, CDR1 is SGHRS and CDR2 is YFSETQ. The CDR3 has 15 amino acids. With 4 bases removed from V and 9 bases from J, the gap between germline ends came to 21 bases.

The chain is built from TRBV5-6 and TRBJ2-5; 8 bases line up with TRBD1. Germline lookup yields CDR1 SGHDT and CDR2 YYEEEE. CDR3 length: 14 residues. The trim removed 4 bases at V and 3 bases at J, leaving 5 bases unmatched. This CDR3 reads CASSETDREETQYF. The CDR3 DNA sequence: TGTGCCAGCAGCGAGACGGACAGGGAAGAGACCCAGTACTTC.

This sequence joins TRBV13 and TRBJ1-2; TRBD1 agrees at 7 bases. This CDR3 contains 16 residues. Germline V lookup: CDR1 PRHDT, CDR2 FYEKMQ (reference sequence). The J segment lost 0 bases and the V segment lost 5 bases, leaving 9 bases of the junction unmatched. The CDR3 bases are TGTGCCAGCAGCCCAGGTACGGGGACAGCTAACTATGGCTACACCTTC. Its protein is CASSPGTGTANYGYTF.

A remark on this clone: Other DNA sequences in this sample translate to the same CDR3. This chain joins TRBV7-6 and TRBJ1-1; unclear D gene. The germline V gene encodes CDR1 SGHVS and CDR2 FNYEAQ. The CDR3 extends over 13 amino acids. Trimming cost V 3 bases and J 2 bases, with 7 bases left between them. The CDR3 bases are TGTGCCAGCAGCTTGTTGGGCAACACTGAAGCTTTCTTT. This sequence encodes CASSLLGNTEAFF.

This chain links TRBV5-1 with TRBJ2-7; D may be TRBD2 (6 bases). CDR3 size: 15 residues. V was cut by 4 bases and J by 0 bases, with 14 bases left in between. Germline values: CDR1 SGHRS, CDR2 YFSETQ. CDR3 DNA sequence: TGCGCCAGCAGCGTCAGAGACGGGAGCTCCTACGAGCAGTACTTC. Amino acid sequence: CASSVRDGSSYEQYF.

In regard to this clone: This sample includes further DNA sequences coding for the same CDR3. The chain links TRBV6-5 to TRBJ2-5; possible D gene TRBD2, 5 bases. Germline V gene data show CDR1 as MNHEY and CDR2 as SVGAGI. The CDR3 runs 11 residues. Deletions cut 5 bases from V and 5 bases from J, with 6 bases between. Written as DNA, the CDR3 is TGTGCCAGCAGTCCGGGGGAGACCCAGTACTTC. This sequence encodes CASSPGETQYF.

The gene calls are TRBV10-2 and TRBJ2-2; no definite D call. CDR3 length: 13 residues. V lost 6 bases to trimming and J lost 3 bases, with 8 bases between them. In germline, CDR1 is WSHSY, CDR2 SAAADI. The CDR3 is CASSGGYTGELFF. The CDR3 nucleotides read TGCGCCAGCAGCGGTGGGTACACCGGGGAGCTGTTTTTT.

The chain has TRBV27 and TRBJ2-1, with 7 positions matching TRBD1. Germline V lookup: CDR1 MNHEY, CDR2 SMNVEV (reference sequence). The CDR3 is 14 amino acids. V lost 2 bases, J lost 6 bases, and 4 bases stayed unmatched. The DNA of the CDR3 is TGTGCCAGCAGTTTAAAGGGGGCGCGCAATGAGCAGTTCTTC. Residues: CASSLKGARNEQFF.